This T cell receptor (beta chain) stems from a study of shared clonotypes between healthy human individuals. TCRdb's table, derived via immunoSEQ multiplex PCR, lists solely in-frame clones and lacks some. The sample has 2.3 million or so clones; about 92% are singletons. This CDR3 has 17 amino acids. Germline CDR1 is SGHTA and CDR2 is FQGNSA. Trimming pared 5 bases from V and 6 bases from J, leaving 24 bases between. The gene calls are TRBV7-2 and TRBJ2-3; D tentatively reads TRBD1 or TRBD2 (5 bases each). This clonotype was obtained from a man aged 18 to 30 in good health. Some clones in this sample may be carry-over from other donors' samples. The sample taken for sequencing was naive CD4+ T cells from PBMCs. Sample subset: CD45RA+ positively selected. The CDR3 is CASSTVYWSGRGDTQYF. The CDR3, as DNA: TGTGCCAGCAGCACAGTTTATTGGAGCGGACGGGGCGATACGCAGTATTTT.